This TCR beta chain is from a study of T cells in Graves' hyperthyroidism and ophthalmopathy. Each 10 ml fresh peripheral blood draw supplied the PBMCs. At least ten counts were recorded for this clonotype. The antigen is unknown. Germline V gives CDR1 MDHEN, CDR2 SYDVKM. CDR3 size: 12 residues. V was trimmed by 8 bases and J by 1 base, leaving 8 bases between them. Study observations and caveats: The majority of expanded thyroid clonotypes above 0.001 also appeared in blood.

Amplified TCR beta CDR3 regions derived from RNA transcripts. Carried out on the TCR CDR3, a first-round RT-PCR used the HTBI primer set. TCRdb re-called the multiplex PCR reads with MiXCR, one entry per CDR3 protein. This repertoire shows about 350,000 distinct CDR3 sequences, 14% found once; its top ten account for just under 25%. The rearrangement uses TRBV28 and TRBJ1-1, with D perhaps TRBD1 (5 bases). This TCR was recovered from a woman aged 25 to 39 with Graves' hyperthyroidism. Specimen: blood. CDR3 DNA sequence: TGTGCCAGCTGGGGGGAGAACACTGAAGCTTTCTTT. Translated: CASWGENTEAFF.